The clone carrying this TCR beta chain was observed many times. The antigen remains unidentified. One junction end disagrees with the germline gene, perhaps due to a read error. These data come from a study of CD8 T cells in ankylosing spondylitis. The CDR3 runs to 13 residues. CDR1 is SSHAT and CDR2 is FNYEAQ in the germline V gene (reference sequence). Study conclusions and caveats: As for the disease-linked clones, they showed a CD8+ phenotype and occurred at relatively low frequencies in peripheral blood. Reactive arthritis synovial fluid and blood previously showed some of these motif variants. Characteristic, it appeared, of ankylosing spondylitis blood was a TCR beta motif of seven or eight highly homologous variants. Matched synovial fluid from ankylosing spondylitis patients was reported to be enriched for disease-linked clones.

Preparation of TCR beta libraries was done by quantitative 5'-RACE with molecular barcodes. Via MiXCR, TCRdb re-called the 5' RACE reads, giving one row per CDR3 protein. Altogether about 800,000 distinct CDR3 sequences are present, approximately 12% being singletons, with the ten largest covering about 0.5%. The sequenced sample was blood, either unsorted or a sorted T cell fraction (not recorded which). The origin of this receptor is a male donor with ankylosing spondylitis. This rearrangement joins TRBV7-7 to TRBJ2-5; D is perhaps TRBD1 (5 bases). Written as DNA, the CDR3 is TGTGCTAGCAGCTCTGGGGCTGGAAAGACCCAGTACTTC. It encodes CASSSGAGKTQYF.